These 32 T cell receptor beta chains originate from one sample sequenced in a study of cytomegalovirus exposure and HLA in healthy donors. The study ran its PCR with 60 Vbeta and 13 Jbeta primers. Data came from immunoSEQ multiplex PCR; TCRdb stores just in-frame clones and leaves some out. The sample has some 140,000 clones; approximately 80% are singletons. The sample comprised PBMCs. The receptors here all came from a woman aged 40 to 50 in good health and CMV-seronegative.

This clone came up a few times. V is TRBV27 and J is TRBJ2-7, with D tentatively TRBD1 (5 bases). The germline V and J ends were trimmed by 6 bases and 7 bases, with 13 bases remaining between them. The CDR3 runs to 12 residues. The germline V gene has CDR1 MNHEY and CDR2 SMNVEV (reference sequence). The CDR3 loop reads CASSKIRGEQYF. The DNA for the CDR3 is TGTGCCAGCAGCAAAATAAGGGGAGAGCAGTACTTC.

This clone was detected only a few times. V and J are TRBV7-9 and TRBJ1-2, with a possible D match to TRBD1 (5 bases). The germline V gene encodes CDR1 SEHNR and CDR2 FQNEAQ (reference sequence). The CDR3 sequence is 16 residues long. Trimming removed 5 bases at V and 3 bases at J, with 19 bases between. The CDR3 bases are TGTGCCAGCAGCCTCCCCTTGACAGAGGTCGACTATGGCTACACCTTC. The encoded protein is CASSLPLTEVDYGYTF.

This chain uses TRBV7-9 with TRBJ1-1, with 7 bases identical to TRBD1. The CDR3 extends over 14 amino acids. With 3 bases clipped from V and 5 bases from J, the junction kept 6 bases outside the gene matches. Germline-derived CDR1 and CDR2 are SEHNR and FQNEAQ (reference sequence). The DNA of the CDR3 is TGTGCCAGCAGCTTTTTCCAGGGGGAAACTGAAGCTTTCTTT. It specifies CASSFFQGETEAFF.

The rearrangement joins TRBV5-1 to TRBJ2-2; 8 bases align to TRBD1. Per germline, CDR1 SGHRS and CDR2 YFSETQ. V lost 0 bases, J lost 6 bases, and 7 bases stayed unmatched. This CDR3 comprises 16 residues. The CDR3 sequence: CASSLGTGIGPGELFF. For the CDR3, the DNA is TGCGCCAGCAGCTTGGGGACAGGGATAGGACCCGGGGAGCTGTTTTTT. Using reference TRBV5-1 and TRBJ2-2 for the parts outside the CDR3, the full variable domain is KAGVTQTPRYLIKTRGQQVTLSCSPISGHRSVSWYQQTPGQGLQFLFEYFSETQRNKGNFPGRFSGRQFSNSRSEMNVSTLELGDSALYLCASSLGTGIGPGELFFGEGSRLTVL.

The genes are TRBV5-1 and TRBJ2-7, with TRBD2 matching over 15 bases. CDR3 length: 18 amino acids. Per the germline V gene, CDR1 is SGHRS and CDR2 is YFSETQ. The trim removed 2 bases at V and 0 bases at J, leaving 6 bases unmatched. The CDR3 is CASSLGTSGGLSSYEQYF. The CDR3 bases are TGCGCCAGCAGCTTAGGGACTAGCGGGGGGCTTAGCTCCTACGAGCAGTACTTC.

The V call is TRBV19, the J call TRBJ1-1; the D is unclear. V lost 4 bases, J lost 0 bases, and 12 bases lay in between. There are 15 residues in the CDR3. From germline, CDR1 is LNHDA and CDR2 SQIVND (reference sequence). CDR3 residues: CASSNSGLLNTEAFF. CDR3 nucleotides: TGTGCCAGTAGTAATAGCGGTTTGTTGAACACTGAAGCTTTCTTT.

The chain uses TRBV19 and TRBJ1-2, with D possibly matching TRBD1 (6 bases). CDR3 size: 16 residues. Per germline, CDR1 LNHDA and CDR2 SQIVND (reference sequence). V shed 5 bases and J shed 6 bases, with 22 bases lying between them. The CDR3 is CASSAQTGRPTNGYTF. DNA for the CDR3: TGTGCCAGTAGTGCCCAGACAGGACGCCCGACCAATGGCTACACCTTC. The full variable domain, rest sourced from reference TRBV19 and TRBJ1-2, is DGGITQSPKYLFRKEGQNVTLSCEQNLNHDAMYWYRQDPGQGLRLIYYSQIVNDFQKGDIAEGYSVSREKKESFPLTVTSAQKNPTAFYLCASSAQTGRPTNGYTFGSGTRLTVV.

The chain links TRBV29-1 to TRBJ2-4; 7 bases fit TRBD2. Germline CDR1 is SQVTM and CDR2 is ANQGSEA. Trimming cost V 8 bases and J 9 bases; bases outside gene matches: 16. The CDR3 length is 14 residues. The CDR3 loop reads CSILGLGNLGIQYF. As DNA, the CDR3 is TGCAGCATCCTAGGACTAGGAAATTTAGGCATTCAGTACTTC. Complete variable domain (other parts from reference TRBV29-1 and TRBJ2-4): SAVISQKPSRDICQRGTSLTIQCQVDSQVTMMFWYRQQPGQSLTLIATANQGSEATYESGFVIDKFPISRPNLTFSTLTVSNMSPEDSSIYLCSILGLGNLGIQYFGAGTRLSVL.

CDR3 bases: TGTGCCAGCAGCAACAGGGGTGGGAACACTGAAGCTTTCTTT. Protein product: CASSNRGGNTEAFF. The rearrangement uses TRBV6-5 and TRBJ1-1; 7 nucleotides line up with TRBD1. The germline V gene encodes CDR1 MNHEY and CDR2 SVGAGI. This CDR3 comprises 14 residues. The trim removed 6 bases at V and 1 base at J, leaving 5 bases unmatched.

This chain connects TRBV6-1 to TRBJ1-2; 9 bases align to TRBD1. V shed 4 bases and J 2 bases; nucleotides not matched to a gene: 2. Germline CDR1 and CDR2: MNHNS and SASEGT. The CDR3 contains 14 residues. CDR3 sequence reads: CASSGDRVNYGYTF. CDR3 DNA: TGTGCCAGCAGTGGGGACAGGGTGAACTATGGCTACACCTTC.

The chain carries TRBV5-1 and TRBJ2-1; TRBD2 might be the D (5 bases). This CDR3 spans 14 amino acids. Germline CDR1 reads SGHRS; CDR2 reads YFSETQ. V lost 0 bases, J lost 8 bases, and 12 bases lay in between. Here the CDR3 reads CASSLDRLGDEQFF. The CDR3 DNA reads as TGCGCCAGCAGCTTGGATAGGCTCGGGGATGAGCAGTTCTTC.

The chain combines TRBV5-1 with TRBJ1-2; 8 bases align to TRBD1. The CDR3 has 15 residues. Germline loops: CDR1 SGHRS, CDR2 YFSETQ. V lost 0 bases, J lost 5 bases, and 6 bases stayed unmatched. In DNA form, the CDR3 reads TGCGCCAGCAGCTTGGTTGGGACAGGAGAGTATGGCTACACCTTC. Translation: CASSLVGTGEYGYTF.

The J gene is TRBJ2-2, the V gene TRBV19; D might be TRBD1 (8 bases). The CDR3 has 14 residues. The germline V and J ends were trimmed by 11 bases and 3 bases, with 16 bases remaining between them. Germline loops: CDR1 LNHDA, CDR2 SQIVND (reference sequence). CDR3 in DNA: TGTGCCGCCAGACAGGGGAGGGACACCGGGGAGCTGTTTTTT. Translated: CAARQGRDTGELFF.

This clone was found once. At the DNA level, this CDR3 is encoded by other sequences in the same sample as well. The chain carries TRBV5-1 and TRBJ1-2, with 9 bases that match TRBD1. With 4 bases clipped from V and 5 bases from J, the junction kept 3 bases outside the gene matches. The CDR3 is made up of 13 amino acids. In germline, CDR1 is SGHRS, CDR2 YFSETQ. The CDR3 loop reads CASSPDRGYGYTF. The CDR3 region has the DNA TGCGCCAGCAGCCCGGACAGGGGTTATGGCTACACCTTC.

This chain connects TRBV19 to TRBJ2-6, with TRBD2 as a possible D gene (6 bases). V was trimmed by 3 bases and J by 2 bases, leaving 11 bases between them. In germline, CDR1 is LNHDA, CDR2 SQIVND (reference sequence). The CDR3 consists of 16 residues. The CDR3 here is CASSIFGGAGANVLTF. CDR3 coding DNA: TGTGCCAGTAGTATCTTCGGCGGGGCTGGGGCCAACGTCCTGACTTTC.

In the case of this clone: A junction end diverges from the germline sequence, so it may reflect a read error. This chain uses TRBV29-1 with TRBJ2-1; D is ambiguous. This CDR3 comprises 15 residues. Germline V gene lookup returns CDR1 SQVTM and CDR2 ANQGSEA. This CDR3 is CSIEVGPISYNEQFF. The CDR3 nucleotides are TGCAGCATTGAGGTGGGCCCCATCTCCTACAATGAGCAGTTCTTC.

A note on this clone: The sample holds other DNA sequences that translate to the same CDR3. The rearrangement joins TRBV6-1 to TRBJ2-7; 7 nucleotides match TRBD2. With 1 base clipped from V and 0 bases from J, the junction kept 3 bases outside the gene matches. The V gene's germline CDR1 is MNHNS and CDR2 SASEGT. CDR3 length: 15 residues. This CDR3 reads CASSEGGGSSYEQYF. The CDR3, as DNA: TGTGCCAGCAGTGAAGGGGGGGGGAGCTCCTACGAGCAGTACTTC.

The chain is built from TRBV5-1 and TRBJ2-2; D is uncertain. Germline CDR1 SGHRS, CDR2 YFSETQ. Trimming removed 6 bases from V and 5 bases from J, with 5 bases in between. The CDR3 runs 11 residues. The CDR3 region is CASTQTGELFF. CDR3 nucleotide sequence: TGCGCCAGCACCCAAACCGGGGAGCTGTTTTTT.

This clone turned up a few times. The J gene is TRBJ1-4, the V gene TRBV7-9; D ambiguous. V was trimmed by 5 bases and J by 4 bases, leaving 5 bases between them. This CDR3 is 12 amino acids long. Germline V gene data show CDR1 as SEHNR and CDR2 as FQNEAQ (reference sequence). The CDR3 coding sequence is TGTGCCAGCAGCCTCCTTAATGAAAAACTGTTTTTT. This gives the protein CASSLLNEKLFF.

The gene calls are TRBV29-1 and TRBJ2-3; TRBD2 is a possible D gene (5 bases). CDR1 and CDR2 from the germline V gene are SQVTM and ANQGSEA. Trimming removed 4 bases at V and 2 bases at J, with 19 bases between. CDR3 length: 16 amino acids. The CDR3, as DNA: TGCAGCGTTGCGGGCCTCCCCAGGACTTCCACAGATACGCAGTATTTT. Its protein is CSVAGLPRTSTDTQYF.

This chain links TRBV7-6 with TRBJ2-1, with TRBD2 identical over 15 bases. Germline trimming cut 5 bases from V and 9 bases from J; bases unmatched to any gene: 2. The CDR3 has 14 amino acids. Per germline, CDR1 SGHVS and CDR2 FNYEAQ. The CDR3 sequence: CASSRTSGRVEQFF. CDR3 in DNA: TGTGCCAGCAGCCGGACTAGCGGGAGGGTTGAGCAGTTCTTC. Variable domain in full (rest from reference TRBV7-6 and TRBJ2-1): GAGVSQSPRYKVTKRGQDVALRCDPISGHVSLYWYRQALGQGPEFLTYFNYEAQQDKSGLPNDRFSAERPEGSISTLTIQRTEQRDSAMYRCASSRTSGRVEQFFGPGTRLTVL.

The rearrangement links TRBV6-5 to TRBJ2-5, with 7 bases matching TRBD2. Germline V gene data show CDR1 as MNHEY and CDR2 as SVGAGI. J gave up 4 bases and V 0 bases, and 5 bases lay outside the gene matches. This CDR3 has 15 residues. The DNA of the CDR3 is TGTGCCAGCAGTTACTCGGCAAGGGAGGGAGAGACCCAGTACTTC. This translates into CASSYSAREGETQYF.

The DNA of the CDR3 is TGTGCCAGCAGTTTACTAGCGGGGGTCGGCACCGGGGAGCTGTTTTTT. Amino acid sequence: CASSLLAGVGTGELFF. This chain uses TRBV6-5 with TRBJ2-2; 11 bases map to TRBD2. CDR1 is MNHEY, CDR2 SVGAGI, per germline. V was clipped by 4 bases and J by 4 bases; unmatched bases: 5. The CDR3 extends over 16 amino acids.

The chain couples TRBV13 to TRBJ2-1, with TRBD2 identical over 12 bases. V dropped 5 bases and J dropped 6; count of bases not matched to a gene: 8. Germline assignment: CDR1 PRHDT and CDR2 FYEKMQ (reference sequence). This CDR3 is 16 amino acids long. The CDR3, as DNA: TGTGCCAGCAGCCAGGTGGGACTAGCGGGCTTCAATGAGCAGTTCTTC. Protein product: CASSQVGLAGFNEQFF.

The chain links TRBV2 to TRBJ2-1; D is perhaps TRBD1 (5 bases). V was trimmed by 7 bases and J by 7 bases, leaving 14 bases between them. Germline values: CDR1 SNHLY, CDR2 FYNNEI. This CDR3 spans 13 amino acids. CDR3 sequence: CASTSDSPNEQFF. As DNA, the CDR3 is TGTGCCAGCACTTCTGACAGCCCTAATGAGCAGTTCTTC.

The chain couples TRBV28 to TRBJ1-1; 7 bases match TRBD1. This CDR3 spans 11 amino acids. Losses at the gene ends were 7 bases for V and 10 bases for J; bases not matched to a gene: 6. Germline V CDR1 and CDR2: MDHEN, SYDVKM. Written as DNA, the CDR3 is TGTGCCAGCACCGACCAGGGGGGAGCTTTCTTT. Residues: CASTDQGGAFF.

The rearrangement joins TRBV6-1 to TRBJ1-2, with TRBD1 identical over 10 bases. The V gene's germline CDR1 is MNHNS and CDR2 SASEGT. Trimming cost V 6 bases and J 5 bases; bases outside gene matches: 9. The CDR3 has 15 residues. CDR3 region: CASRASGQGIYGYTF. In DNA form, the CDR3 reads TGTGCCAGCAGGGCATCGGGACAGGGGATTTATGGCTACACCTTC.

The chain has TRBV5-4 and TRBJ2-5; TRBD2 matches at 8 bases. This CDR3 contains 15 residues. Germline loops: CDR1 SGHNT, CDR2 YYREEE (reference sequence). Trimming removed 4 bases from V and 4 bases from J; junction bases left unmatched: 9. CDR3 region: CASSGKRERGETQYF. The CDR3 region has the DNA TGTGCCAGCAGCGGCAAGCGGGAGCGGGGAGAGACCCAGTACTTC.

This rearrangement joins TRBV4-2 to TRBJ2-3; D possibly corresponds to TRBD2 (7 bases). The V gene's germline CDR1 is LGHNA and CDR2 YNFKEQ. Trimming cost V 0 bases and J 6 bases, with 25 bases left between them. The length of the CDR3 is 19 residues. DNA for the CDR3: TGTGCCAGCAGCCAAGACATCAGAAGTAGGGCGGGGGCTGGGGATACGCAGTATTTT. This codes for CASSQDIRSRAGAGDTQYF.

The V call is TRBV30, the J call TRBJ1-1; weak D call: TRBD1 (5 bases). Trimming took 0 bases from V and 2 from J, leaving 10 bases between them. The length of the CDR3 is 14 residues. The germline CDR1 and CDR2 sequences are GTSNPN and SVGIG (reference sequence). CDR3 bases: TGTGCCTGGAGTGTGGCGGGGGGTAACACTGAAGCTTTCTTT. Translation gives CAWSVAGGNTEAFF.

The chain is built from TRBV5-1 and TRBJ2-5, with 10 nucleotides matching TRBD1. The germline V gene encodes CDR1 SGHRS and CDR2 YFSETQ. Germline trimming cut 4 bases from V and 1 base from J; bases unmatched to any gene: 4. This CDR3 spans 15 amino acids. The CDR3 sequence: CASSPRTGGQETQYF. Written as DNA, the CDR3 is TGCGCCAGCAGCCCGAGGACAGGGGGCCAAGAGACCCAGTACTTC.

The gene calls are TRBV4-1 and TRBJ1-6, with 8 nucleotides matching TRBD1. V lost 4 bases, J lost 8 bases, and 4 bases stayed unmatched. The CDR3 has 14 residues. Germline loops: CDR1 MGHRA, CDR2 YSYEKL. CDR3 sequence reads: CASSLGQGDSPLHF. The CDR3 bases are TGCGCCAGCAGCCTCGGACAGGGAGATTCACCCCTCCACTTT.